The rows below give T cell receptor beta chains drawn from one sample of a study of blood T cell repertoires in COVID-19. TCRdb's copy holds only in-frame clones and misses some; the assay was immunoSEQ multiplex PCR. The sample includes about 150,000 clones, roughly 90% of them seen just once. Sequenced sample: PBMCs or T cells enriched from blood (not recorded which). These receptor sequences come from a woman aged 40 to 55 who had been exposed to COVID-19. The conserved cysteine and the conserved F or W are not part of the CDR3 here.

cdr3_length j_call v_call cdr3_aa
14 TRBJ1-1 TRBV6-2/TRBV6-3 ASSYRIGEVETEAF
13 TRBJ2-3 TRBV5-1 ASSEGTAFTDTQY
13 TRBJ1-4 TRBV7-9 ASSTVRDRGEKLF
11 TRBJ2-7 TRBV2 ASSPGQVYEQY
13 TRBJ1-1 TRBV7-8 ASSLGAREDTEAF
14 TRBJ2-1 TRBV24-1 ATSDRSGSVGNEQF
13 TRBJ1-5 TRBV28 ASSYRGMGNQPQH
12 TRBJ2-5 TRBV12-5 ASGLVTGTETQY
10 TRBJ1-1 TRBV3-1/TRBV3-2 ASTRGATEAF
12 TRBJ2-7 TRBV27 ASRGAAGSYEQY
13 TRBJ1-5 TRBV2 ASRESGLNNQPQH
13 TRBJ2-1 TRBV7-2 ASSLGLVPSNEQF
14 TRBJ2-3 TRBV14 ASSQALAGSTDTQY
13 TRBJ1-2 TRBV6-5 ASSYSRGANYGYT
13 TRBJ2-3 TRBV7-2 ASSLYTGGTDTQY
12 TRBJ2-1 TRBV19 ASRLQGPNNEQF
11 TRBJ1-5 TRBV7-2 ASSPHSNQPQH
12 TRBJ2-7 TRBV7-2 ASSPPGLDYEQY
13 TRBJ2-1 TRBV7-9 ASSITGQVRNEQF
12 TRBJ2-3 TRBV29-1 SVPRQGDTDTQY
14 TRBJ2-1 TRBV7-9 ASSSTSGGAIYEQF
12 TRBJ2-7 TRBV7-2 ASSPGVGTYEQY
13 TRBJ2-4 TRBV5-6 ASSFTATGANIQY
11 TRBJ2-3 TRBV6-6 AGGQLATDTQY
18 TRBJ1-6 TRBV4-3 ASSQDVGQGASSYNSPLH
12 TRBJ1-1 TRBV21-1 ASSQPPDQAEAF
13 TRBJ1-6 TRBV4-3 ASSQDYRGNSPLH
13 TRBJ2-2 TRBV27 ASSDNPGGTGELF
14 TRBJ2-7 TRBV11-2 ASSPRDFFSSYEQY
14 TRBJ2-7 TRBV4-3 ASSQEAGTSSYEQY
13 TRBJ1-1 TRBV6-6 ASSRTRQGVGEAF
11 TRBJ1-1 TRBV28 ASTLGQVGKAF
13 TRBJ2-7 TRBV4-3 ASSQERVAGAEQY
13 TRBJ1-2 TRBV27 ASGLIQGRNYGYT
13 TRBJ2-7 TRBV5-5 ASSAGRGQSYEQY
13 TRBJ1-6 TRBV4-3 ASSQERDRRTPLH
16 TRBJ2-7 TRBV21-1 ASSFRPLQGQGAREQY
14 TRBJ1-5 TRBV19 ASSNYYGQGYQPQH
14 TRBJ1-2 TRBV13 ASRPNRGGRNYGYT
11 TRBJ1-6 TRBV4-3 ASSRQGSSPLH
12 TRBJ1-1 TRBV19 ASKKTGDYTEAF
12 TRBJ2-5 TRBV5-1 ASYLTDSQETQY
12 TRBJ1-2 TRBV28 ASRTPSTGDGYT
12 TRBJ1-1 TRBV11-3 ASSTGQGDTEAF
12 TRBJ2-7 TRBV27 ASSSSLDFYEQY
15 TRBJ1-2 TRBV5-1 ASSLGDAQGLNYGYT
12 TRBJ2-7 TRBV7-2 ASSASGSSYEQY
13 TRBJ1-6 TRBV20-1 SASPRRQGGSPLH
14 TRBJ2-3 TRBV15 ATSRDRGGWTDTQY
13 TRBJ2-5 TRBV7-9 ASSTGDYGGETQY
10 TRBJ1-1 TRBV20-1 SASQGATEAF
10 TRBJ1-1 TRBV29-1 SVDRGGVEAF